This TCR beta chain was observed in a study of tumor and adjacent non-tumor tissue in lung cancer. Study summary: Histology: 11 to 13 adenocarcinoma, a couple of squamous cell carcinoma, 1 small cell lung cancer. The patients, approximately nine men and about five women, were 31 to 76 with stage I to III disease. Samples averaged roughly 4.2 million productive TCRbeta reads each. Overall study results and limits: Significantly higher TCR diversity was found in tumor than normal lung.

This sample's RNA came from whole unsorted tissue. V lost 5 bases and J 4 bases, leaving 12 bases between the germline ends. CDR3 length: 14 residues. In germline, CDR1 is SGHTA, CDR2 FQGNSA. As concerns this clonotype: What it binds is unknown.

TCRbeta libraries were built with three rounds of nested PCR, modified from ARM-PCR. TCRdb reprocessed the multiplex PCR reads via MiXCR and lists one record per CDR3 protein. Of roughly 65,000 distinct CDR3 sequences in the sample, 60% were seen once. The chain employs TRBV7-2 and TRBJ2-1; D might be TRBD2 (6 bases). The sequence was collected from a man aged 50-60 years with non-small cell lung cancer. Sequencing used lung tumor tissue. CDR3 region: CASSRTGTYNEQFF. For the CDR3, the DNA is TGTGCCAGCAGCCGGACCGGGACTTACAATGAGCAGTTCTTC.